This T cell receptor beta chain was obtained from a study of blood T cells in healthy people across ages. A second PCR of roughly 7 to 11 cycles used a sample-barcoded 5' primer and a J-beta primer mix. TCRdb ran MiXCR on the 5' RACE reads and lists one entry per CDR3 protein. The sample includes about 680,000 distinct CDR3 sequences, around 45% of them seen just once. Each sample used at least 6 million PBMCs. RNA extraction gave at least 5.5 micrograms of total RNA per sample. Germline V gene data show CDR1 as SQVTM and CDR2 as ANQGSEA. The CDR3 has 14 amino acids. Note on this clonotype: Its antigen remains unidentified.

Notes on the study in general: Nothing was known about donor CMV status, and this possibly confounded expanded clonotype changes.

The specimen sequenced was blood. V and J are TRBV29-1 and TRBJ2-5; TRBD1 matches at 7 bases. Matching the DNA end better, TRBJ2-7 makes the J call doubtful. This TCR came from a woman in her sixties or seventies in good health. The CDR3 sequence is CSASRQGPYREQYF. The CDR3 DNA reads TGCAGCGCATCGCGACAGGGACCTTACCGCGAGCAGTACTTC.